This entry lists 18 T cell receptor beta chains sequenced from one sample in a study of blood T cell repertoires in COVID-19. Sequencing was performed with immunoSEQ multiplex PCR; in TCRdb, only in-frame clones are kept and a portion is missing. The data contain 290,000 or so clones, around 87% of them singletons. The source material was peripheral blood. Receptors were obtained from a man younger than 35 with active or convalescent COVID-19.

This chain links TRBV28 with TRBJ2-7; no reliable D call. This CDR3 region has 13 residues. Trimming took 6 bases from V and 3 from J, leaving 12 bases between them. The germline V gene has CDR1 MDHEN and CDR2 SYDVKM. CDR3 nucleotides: TGTGCCAGCAGGTTCGCAACTTTCTACGAGCAGTACTTC. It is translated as CASRFATFYEQYF.

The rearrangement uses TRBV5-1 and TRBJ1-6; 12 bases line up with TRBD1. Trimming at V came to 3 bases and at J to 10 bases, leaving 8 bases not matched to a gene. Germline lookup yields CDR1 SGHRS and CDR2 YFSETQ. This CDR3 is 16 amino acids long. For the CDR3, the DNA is TGCGCCAGCAGCTCAGGGACAGGGGGCGAATTCTCACCCCTCCACTTT. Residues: CASSSGTGGEFSPLHF. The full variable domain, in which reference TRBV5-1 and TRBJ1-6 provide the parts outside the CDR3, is KAGVTQTPRYLIKTRGQQVTLSCSPISGHRSVSWYQQTPGQGLQFLFEYFSETQRNKGNFPGRFSGRQFSNSRSEMNVSTLELGDSALYLCASSSGTGGEFSPLHFGNGTRLTVT.

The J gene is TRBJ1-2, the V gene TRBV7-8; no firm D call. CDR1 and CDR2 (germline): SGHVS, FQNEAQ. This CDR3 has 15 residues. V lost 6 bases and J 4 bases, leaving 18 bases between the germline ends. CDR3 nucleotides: TGTGCCAGCAGACCGACCGGGTCCGGTTCCTATGGCTACACCTTC. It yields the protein CASRPTGSGSYGYTF.

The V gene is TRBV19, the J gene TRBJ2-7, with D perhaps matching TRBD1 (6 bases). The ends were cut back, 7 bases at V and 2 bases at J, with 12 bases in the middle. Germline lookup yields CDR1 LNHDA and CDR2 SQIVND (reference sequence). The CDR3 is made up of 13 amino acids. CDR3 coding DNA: TGTGCCAGTACAGGACAGAATCCCTACGAGCAGTACTTC. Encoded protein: CASTGQNPYEQYF.

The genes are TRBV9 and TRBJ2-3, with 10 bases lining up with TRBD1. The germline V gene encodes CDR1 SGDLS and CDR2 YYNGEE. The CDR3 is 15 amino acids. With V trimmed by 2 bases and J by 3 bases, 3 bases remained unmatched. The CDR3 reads CASSVGTGATDTQYF. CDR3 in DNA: TGTGCCAGCAGCGTCGGGACAGGGGCAACAGATACGCAGTATTTT.

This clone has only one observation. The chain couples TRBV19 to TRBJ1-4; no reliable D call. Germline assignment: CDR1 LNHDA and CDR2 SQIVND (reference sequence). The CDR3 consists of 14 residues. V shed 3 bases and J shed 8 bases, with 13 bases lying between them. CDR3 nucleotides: TGTGCCAGTAGTATTGGTACGGGAATCGAAAAACTGTTTTTT. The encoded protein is CASSIGTGIEKLFF.

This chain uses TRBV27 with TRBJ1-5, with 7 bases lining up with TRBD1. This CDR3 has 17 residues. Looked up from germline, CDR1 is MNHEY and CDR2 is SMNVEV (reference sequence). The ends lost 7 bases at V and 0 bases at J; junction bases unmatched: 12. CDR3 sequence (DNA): TGTGCCAGCAATTCCTGGGACAGAGAATATAGCAATCAGCCCCAGCATTTT. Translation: CASNSWDREYSNQPQHF.

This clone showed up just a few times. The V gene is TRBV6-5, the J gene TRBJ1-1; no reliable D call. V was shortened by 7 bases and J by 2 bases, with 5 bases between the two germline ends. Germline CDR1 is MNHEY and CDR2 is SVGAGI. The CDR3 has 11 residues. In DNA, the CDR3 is TGTGCCAGCAATTCAAACACTGAAGCTTTCTTT. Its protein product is CASNSNTEAFF.

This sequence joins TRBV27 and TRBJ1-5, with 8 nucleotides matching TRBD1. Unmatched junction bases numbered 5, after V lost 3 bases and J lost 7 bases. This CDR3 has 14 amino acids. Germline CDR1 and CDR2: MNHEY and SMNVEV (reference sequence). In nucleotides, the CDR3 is TGTGCCAGCAGTTTCGTCCAGGGGGCGCAGCCCCAGCATTTT. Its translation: CASSFVQGAQPQHF.

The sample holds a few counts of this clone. The CDR3 bases are TGTGCCAGCAGCCTGAGGGCCAAAGGGGAAAAACTGTTTTTT. Residues: CASSLRAKGEKLFF. The chain employs TRBV9 and TRBJ1-4; D is uncertain. The CDR3 length is 14 residues. The germline V gene encodes CDR1 SGDLS and CDR2 YYNGEE. Trimming pared 4 bases from V and 8 bases from J, leaving 15 bases between.

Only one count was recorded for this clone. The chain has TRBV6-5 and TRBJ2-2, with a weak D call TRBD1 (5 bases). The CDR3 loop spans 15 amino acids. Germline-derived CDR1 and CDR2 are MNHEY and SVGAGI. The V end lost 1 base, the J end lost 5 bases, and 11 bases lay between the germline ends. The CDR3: CASSYWSGQTGELFF. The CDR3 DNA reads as TGTGCCAGCAGTTACTGGTCAGGACAAACCGGGGAGCTGTTTTTT.

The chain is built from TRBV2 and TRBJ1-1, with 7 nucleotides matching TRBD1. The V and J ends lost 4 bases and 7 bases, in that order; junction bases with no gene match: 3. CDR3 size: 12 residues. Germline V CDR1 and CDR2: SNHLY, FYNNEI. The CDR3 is CASSAGQVEAFF. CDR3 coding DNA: TGTGCCAGCAGTGCTGGACAGGTTGAAGCTTTCTTT. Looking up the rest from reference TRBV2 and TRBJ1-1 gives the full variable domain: EPEVTQTPSHQVTQMGQEVILRCVPISNHLYFYWYRQILGQKVEFLVSFYNNEISEKSEIFDDQFSVERPDGSNFTLKIRSTKLEDSAMYFCASSAGQVEAFFGQGTRLTVV.

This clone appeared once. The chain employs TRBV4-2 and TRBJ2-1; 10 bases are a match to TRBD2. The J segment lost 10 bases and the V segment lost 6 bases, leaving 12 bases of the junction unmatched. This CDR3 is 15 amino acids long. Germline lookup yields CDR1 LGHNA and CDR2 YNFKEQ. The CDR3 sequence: CASSQRAGGPLEQFF. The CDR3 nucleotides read TGTGCCAGCAGTCAACGAGCGGGAGGGCCACTCGAGCAGTTCTTC.

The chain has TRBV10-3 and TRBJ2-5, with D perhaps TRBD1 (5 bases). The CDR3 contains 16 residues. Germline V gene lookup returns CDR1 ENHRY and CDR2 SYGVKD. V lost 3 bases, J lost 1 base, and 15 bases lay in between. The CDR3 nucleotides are TGTGCCATCAGTGACGCCGTGGGGCAGGGCCAAGAGACCCAGTACTTC. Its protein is CAISDAVGQGQETQYF.

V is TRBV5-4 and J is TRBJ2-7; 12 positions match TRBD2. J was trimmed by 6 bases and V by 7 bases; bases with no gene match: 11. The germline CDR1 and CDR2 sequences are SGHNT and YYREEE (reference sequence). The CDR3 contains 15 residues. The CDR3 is CASQNLAGGPSEQYF. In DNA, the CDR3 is TGTGCCAGCCAAAATCTAGCGGGAGGGCCAAGCGAGCAGTACTTC.

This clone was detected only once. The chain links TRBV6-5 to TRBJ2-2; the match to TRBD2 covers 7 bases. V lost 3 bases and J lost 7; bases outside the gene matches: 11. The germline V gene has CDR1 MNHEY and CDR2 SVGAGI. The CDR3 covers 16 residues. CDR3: CASSYSPKRDVGELFF. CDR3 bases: TGTGCCAGCAGTTATTCACCCAAGCGGGACGTCGGGGAGCTGTTTTTT.

The CDR3 coding sequence is TGTGCCAGCAGTTGGGGCGAGCTGAAGAACACTGAAGCTTTCTTT. Amino acids: CASSWGELKNTEAFF. The V and J genes are TRBV28 and TRBJ1-1, with a weak D call TRBD1 (5 bases). CDR1 and CDR2 from the germline V gene are MDHEN and SYDVKM. Trimming took off 4 bases at V and 1 base at J, with 13 bases between the two ends. The CDR3 is 15 amino acids.

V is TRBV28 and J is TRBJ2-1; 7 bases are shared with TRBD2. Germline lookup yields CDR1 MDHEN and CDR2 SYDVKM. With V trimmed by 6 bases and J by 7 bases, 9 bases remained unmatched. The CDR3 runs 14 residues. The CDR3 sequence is CASRLMGLFNEQFF. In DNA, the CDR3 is TGTGCCAGCAGGCTTATGGGACTATTTAATGAGCAGTTCTTC.